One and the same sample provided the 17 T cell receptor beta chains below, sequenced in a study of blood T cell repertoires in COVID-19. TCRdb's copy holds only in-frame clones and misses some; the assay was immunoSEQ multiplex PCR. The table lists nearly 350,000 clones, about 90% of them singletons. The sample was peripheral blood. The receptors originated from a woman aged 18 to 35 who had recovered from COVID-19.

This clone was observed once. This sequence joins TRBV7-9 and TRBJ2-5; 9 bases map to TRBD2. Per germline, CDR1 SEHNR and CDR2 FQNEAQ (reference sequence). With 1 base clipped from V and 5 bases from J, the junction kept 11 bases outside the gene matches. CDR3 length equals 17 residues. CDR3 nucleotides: TGTGCCAGCAGCTTAGTAGGTAGCGGGAGCCTTGGGGAGACCCAGTACTTC. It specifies CASSLVGSGSLGETQYF.

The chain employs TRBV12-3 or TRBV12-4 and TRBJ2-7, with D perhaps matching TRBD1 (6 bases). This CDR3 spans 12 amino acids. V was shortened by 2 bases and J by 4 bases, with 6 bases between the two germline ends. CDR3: CASSLQGYEQYV. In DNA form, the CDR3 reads TGTGCCAGCAGTTTACAGGGGTACGAGCAGTACGTC.

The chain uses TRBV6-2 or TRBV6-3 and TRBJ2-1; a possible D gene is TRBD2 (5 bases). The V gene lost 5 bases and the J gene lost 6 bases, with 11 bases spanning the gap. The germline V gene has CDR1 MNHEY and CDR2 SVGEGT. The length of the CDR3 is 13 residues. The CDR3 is CASSTRTGNEQFF. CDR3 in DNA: TGTGCCAGCAGTACCCGGACTGGCAATGAGCAGTTCTTC.

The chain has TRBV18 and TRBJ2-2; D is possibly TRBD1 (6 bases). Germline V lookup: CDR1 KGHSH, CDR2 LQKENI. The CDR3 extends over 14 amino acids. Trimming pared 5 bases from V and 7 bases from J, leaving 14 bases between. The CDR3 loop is CASSSTGGGGELFF. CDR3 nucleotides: TGTGCCAGCTCATCGACAGGTGGCGGCGGGGAGCTGTTTTTT.

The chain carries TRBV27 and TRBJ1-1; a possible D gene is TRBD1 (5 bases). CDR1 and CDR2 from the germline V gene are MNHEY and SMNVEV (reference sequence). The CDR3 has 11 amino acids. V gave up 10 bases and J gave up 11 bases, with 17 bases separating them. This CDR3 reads CAIWAGVRAFF. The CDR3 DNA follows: TGTGCCATCTGGGCGGGGGTTAGGGCTTTCTTT.

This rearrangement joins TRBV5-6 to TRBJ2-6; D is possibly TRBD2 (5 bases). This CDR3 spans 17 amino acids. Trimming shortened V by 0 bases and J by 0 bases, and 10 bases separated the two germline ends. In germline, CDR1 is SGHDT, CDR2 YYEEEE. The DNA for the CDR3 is TGTGCCAGCAGCTTGGGGACGGGGTCCTCTGGGGCCAACGTCCTGACTTTC. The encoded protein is CASSLGTGSSGANVLTF. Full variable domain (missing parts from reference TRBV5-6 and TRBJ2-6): DAGVTQSPTHLIKTRGQQVTLRCSPKSGHDTVSWYQQALGQGPQFIFQYYEEEERQRGNFPDRFSGHQFPNYSSELNVNALLLGDSALYLCASSLGTGSSGANVLTFGAGSRLTVL.

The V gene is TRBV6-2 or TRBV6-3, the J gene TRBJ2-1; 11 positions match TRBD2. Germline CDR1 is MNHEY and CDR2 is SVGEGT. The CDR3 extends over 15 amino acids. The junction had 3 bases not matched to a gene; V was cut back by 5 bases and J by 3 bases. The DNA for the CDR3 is TGTGCCAGCAGTCAGACTAGCGGGGTCTACAATGAGCAGTTCTTC. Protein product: CASSQTSGVYNEQFF.

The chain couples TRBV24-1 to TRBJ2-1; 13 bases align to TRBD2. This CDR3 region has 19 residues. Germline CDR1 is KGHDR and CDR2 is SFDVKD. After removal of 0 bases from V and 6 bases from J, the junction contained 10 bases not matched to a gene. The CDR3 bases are TGTGCCACCAGTGATTTGGGGGCCTCGGGACTAGCGGGACGCAATGAGCAGTTCTTC. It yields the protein CATSDLGASGLAGRNEQFF.

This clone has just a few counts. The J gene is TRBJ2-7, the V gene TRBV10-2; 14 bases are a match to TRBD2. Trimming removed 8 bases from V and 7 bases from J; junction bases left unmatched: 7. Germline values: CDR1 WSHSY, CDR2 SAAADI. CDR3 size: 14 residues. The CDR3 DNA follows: TGCGCCAGCGGGACTAGCGGGAGTTCCGGGGAGCAGTACGTC. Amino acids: CASGTSGSSGEQYV.

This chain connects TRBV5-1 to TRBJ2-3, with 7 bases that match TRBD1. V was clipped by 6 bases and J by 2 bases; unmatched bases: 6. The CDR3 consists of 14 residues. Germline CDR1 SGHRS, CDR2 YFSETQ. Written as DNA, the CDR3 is TGCGCCAGCACCCTCGGGACAGACACAGATACGCAGTATTTT. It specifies CASTLGTDTDTQYF.

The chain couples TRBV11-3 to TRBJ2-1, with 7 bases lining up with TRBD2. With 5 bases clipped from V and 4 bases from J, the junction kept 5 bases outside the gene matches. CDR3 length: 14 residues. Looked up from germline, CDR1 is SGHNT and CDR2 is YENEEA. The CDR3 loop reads CASSTREGYNEQFF. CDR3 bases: TGTGCCAGCAGCACAAGGGAGGGTTACAATGAGCAGTTCTTC. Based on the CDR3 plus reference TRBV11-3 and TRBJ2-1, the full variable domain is EAGVVQSPRYKIIEKKQPVAFWCNPISGHNTLYWYLQNLGQGPELLIRYENEEAVDDSQLPKDRFSAERLKGVDSTLKIQPAELGDSAVYLCASSTREGYNEQFFGPGTRLTVL.

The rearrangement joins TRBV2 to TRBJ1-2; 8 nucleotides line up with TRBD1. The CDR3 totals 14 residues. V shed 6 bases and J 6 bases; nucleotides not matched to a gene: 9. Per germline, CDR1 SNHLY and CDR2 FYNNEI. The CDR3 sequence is CASSSESTGDGYTF. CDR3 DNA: TGTGCCAGCAGCAGTGAGTCGACAGGGGATGGCTACACCTTC.

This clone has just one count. DNA of the CDR3: TGTGCCTGGGGCTTCTGGGGCCCGAAGACTGAAGCTTTCTTT. Translated: CAWGFWGPKTEAFF. The rearrangement joins TRBV30 to TRBJ1-1; possibly TRBD1 for D (5 bases). The CDR3 extends over 14 amino acids. CDR1 is GTSNPN, CDR2 SVGIG, per germline (reference sequence). Trimming left V 5 bases short and J 5 bases short, with 18 bases between.

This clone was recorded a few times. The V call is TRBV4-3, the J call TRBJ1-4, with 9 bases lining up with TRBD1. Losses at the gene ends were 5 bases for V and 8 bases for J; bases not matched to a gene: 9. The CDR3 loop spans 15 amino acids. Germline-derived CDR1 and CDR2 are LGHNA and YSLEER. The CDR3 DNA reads TGCGCCAGCAGCACCCGGACAGGGGAGAAAGAAAAACTGTTTTTT. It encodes CASSTRTGEKEKLFF.

The CDR3 coding sequence is TGTGCCACCAGCAAAGAAGCGGGAGATCCAGATACGCAGTATTTT. It is translated as CATSKEAGDPDTQYF. This sequence joins TRBV15 and TRBJ2-3, with 8 bases aligning to TRBD2. Germline lookup yields CDR1 LNHNV and CDR2 YYDKDF (reference sequence). This CDR3 is built from 15 residues. The junction had 7 bases not matched to a gene; V was cut back by 4 bases and J by 4 bases.

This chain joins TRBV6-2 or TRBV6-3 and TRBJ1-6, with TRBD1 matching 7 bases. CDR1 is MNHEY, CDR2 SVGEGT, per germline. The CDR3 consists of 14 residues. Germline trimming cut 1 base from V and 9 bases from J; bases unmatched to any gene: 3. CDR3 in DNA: TGTGCCAGCAGTTACTGGGACAGACTTTCACCCCTCCACTTT. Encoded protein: CASSYWDRLSPLHF.

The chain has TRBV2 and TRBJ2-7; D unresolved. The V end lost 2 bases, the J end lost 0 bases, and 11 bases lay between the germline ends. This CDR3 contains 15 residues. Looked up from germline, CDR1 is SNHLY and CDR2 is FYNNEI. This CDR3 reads CASSEYGSSSYEQYV. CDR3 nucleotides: TGTGCCAGCAGTGAATATGGTTCCAGCTCCTACGAGCAGTACGTC.